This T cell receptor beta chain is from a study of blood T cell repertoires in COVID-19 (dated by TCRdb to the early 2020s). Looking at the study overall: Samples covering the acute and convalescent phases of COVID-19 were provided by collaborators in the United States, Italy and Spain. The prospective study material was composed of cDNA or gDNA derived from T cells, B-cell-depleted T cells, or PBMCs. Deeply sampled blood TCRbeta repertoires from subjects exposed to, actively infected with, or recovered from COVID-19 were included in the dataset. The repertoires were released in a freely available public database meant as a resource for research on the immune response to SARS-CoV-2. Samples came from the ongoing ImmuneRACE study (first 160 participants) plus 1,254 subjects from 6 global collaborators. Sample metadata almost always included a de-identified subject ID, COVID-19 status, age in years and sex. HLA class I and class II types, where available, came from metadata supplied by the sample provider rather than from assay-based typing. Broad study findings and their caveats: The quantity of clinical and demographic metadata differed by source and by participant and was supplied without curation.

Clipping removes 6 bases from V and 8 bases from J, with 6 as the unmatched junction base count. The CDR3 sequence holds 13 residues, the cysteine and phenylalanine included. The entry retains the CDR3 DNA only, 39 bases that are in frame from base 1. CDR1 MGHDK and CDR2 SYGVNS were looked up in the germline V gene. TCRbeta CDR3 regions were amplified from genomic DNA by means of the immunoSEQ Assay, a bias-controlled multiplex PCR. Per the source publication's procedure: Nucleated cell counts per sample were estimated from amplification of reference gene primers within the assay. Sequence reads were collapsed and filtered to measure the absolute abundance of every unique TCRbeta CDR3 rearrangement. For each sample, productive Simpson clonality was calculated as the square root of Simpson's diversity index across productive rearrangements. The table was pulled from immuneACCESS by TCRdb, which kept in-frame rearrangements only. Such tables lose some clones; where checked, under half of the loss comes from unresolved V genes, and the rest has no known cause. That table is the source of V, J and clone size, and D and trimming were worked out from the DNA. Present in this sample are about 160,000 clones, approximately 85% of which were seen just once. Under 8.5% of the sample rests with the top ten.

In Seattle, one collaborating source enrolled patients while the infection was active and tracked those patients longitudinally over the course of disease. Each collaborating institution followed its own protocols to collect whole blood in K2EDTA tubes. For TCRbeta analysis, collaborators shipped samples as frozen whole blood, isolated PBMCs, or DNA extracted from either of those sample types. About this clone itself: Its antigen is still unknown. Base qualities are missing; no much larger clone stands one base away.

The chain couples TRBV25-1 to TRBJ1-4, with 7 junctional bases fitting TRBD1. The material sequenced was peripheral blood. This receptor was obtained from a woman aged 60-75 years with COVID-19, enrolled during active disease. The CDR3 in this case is CASRQGPREKLFF. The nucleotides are TGTGCCAGCAGACAGGGGCCTCGGGAAAAACTGTTTTTT.